The source of this T cell receptor beta chain is a study of blood T cell repertoires in COVID-19. Study at large: Material from acute and convalescent COVID-19 was sourced from the United States, Italy and Spain. T cells, B-cell-depleted T cells, or PBMCs provided the cDNA or gDNA that served as material.

Germline loops: CDR1 LNHDA, CDR2 SQIVND (reference sequence). The CDR3 sequence is 16 residues long. V was clipped by 2 bases and J by 1 base; unmatched bases: 4. Methods used by the authors: Nucleated cell number was recorded as an estimate derived from reference gene primer amplification. Some clones are missing from TCRdb's copy, which holds only in-frame ones; the method was immunoSEQ multiplex PCR. D and trimming were read from the DNA, whereas the V and J calls and clone size are those reported in that table. The top ten hold around 3.1% of the sample, which has approximately 52,000 clones, about 90% seen once.

This chain connects TRBV19 to TRBJ2-1, with 8 positions matching TRBD2. The clonotype originates from a human donor in a cohort sampled during active COVID-19. Sample: peripheral blood. CDR3 loop: CASSISRGRSYNEQFF. The CDR3 nucleotides read TGTGCCAGTAGTATATCCCGCGGGAGGTCCTACAATGAGCAGTTCTTC. The whole variable domain, filled in from reference TRBV19 and TRBJ2-1, reads DGGITQSPKYLFRKEGQNVTLSCEQNLNHDAMYWYRQDPGQGLRLIYYSQIVNDFQKGDIAEGYSVSREKKESFPLTVTSAQKNPTAFYLCASSISRGRSYNEQFFGPGTRLTVL.